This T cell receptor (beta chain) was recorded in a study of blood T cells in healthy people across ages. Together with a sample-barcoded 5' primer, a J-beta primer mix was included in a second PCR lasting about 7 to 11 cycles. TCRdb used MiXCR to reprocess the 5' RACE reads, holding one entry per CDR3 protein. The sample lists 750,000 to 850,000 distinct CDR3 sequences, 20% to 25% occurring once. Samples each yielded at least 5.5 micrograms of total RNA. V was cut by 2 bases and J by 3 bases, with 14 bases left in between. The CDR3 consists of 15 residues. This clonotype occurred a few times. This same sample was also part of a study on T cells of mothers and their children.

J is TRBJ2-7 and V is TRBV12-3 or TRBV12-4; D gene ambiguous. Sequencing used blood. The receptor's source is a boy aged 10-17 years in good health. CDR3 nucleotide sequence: TGTGCCAGCAGTTTATATCCACTGGTTAACTACGAGCAGTACTTC. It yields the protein CASSLYPLVNYEQYF.